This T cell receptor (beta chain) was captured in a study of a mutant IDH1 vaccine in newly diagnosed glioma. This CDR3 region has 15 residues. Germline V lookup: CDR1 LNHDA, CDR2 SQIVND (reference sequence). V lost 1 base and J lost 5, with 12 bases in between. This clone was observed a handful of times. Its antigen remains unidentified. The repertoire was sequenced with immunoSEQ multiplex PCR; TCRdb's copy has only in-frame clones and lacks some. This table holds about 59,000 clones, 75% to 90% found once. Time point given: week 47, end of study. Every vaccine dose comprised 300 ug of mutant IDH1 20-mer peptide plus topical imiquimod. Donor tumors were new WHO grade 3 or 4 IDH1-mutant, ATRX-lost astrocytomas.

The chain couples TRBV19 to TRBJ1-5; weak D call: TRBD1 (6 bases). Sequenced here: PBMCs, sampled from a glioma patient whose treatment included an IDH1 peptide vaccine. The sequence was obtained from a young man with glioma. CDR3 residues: CASSIVAGDYQPQHF. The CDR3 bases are TGTGCCAGTAGTATAGTCGCAGGGGACTATCAGCCCCAGCATTTT.